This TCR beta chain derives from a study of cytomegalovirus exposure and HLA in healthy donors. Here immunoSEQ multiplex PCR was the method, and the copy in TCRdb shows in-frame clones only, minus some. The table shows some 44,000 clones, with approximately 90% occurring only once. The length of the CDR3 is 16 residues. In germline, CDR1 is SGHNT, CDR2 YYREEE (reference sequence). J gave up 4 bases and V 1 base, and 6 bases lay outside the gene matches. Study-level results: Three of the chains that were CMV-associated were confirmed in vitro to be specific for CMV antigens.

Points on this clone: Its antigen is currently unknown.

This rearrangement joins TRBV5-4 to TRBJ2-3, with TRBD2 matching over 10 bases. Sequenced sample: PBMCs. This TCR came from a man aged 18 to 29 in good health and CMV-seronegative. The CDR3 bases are TGTGCCAGCAGCTTGAAGCGGGGGGGGCCCGCAGATACGCAGTATTTT. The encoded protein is CASSLKRGGPADTQYF.